The clone carrying this T cell receptor (beta chain) has a handful of counts. CDR3 length: 11 residues. Germline lookup yields CDR1 SQVTM and CDR2 ANQGSEA. Deletions cut 5 bases from V and 2 bases from J, with 6 bases between. This specimen comes from a study of T-cell reconstitution after alpha-beta-depleted transplantation in children. A library of TCRbeta sequences, prepared with unique molecular identifiers, was generated. In TCRdb, the PCR reads were re-called with MiXCR into one record per CDR3 protein. The sample includes 380,000 or so distinct CDR3 sequences, 13% of them seen just once. The sample in question was PBMCs, obtained from the stem cell graft. The V call is TRBV29-1, the J call TRBJ1-2; no reliable D call. This sequence originates from a human donor who donated a stem cell graft to a child with Fanconi anemia. CDR3 protein: CSVPENYGYTF. The CDR3 DNA reads TGCAGCGTTCCCGAAAACTATGGCTACACCTTC.